The 30 T cell receptor beta chains below were found in one sample sequenced in a study of OX40 agonist ivuxolimab in advanced cancers. Sequencing used immunoSEQ multiplex PCR; TCRdb keeps in-frame clones, though not all of them. The table lists 80,000 to 100,000 clones, approximately 93% of them singletons. The sequencing used CD4+ or CD8+ T cells sorted from blood, collected in a trial of the OX40 agonist ivuxolimab. The receptors were sampled from an adult with an advanced solid tumor such as melanoma, head and neck, liver or kidney cancer.

The J gene is TRBJ1-5, the V gene TRBV18; 8 positions match TRBD1. Germline CDR1 is KGHSH and CDR2 is LQKENI. The ends lost 3 bases at V and 6 bases at J; junction bases unmatched: 7. CDR3 length equals 15 residues. The CDR3 nucleotides are TGTGCCAGCTCACCGGGAGGACAGGGAGGTCAGCCCCAGCATTTT. This codes for CASSPGGQGGQPQHF.

The rearrangement uses TRBV13 and TRBJ2-7, with unresolved D. The V and J ends lost 2 bases and 5 bases respectively, with 28 bases between them. Germline V gene data show CDR1 as PRHDT and CDR2 as FYEKMQ (reference sequence). The CDR3 is made up of 19 amino acids. This chain's CDR3 is CASSLNWYPGQPLIHEQYF. Written as DNA, the CDR3 is TGTGCCAGCAGCTTAAATTGGTACCCGGGCCAGCCCTTAATCCACGAGCAGTACTTC.

The V call is TRBV6-5, the J call TRBJ2-1; TRBD2 aligns across 7 bases. V shed 8 bases, J shed 10 bases, and the junction held 17 bases outside the gene matches. This CDR3 has 15 amino acids. CDR1 and CDR2 from the germline V gene are MNHEY and SVGAGI. CDR3 nucleotide sequence: TGTGCCAGCCGCCCTACCGGGGGGAAAACGTGGGAGCAGTTCTTC. This codes for CASRPTGGKTWEQFF.

The chain couples TRBV4-1 to TRBJ2-1; 10 bases match TRBD2. This CDR3 has 16 residues. CDR1 and CDR2 from the germline V gene are MGHRA and YSYEKL. Trimming took 3 bases from V and 8 from J; bases not matched to a gene: 10. The CDR3 spells CASSHRRTSGKDEQFF. In DNA, the CDR3 is TGCGCCAGCAGCCATAGGAGGACTAGCGGCAAGGATGAGCAGTTCTTC.

This chain joins TRBV28 and TRBJ1-2, with D maybe TRBD1 (6 bases). Looked up from germline, CDR1 is MDHEN and CDR2 is SYDVKM. There are 17 residues in the CDR3. Trimming cost V 2 bases and J 0 bases, with 16 bases left between them. CDR3 DNA: TGTGCCAGCAGTTTAGGTAGGACAGACGATACTAACTATGGCTACACCTTC. This encodes CASSLGRTDDTNYGYTF.

The rearrangement uses TRBV5-6 and TRBJ1-5, with D possibly being TRBD1 (6 bases). There are 14 residues in the CDR3. Germline assignment: CDR1 SGHDT and CDR2 YYEEEE. V was pared by 3 bases and J by 8 bases, with 15 bases between. The CDR3 region has the DNA TGTGCCAGCAGCTACCTCTCGACAGGAGAGCCCCAGCATTTT. Amino acid sequence: CASSYLSTGEPQHF. The whole variable domain, remainder taken from reference TRBV5-6 and TRBJ1-5, is DAGVTQSPTHLIKTRGQQVTLRCSPKSGHDTVSWYQQALGQGPQFIFQYYEEEERQRGNFPDRFSGHQFPNYSSELNVNALLLGDSALYLCASSYLSTGEPQHFGDGTRLSIL.

The rearrangement uses TRBV5-6 and TRBJ1-4, with TRBD1 identical over 9 bases. With V trimmed by 3 bases and J by 8 bases, 5 bases remained unmatched. Germline V lookup: CDR1 SGHDT, CDR2 YYEEEE. CDR3 length: 14 amino acids. The CDR3 reads CASSSDRGVEKLFF. CDR3 nucleotides: TGTGCCAGCAGCTCGGACAGGGGAGTAGAAAAACTGTTTTTT.

This sequence joins TRBV28 and TRBJ1-1; D remains unclear. The length of the CDR3 is 17 residues. Trimming removed 1 base at V and 2 bases at J, with 17 bases between. The germline V gene has CDR1 MDHEN and CDR2 SYDVKM. The CDR3 region has the DNA TGTGCCAGCAGTTTATCGTCCCGGGGAATTTATAACACTGAAGCTTTCTTT. This translates into CASSLSSRGIYNTEAFF. Together with reference TRBV28 and TRBJ1-1, the CDR3 gives the full variable domain: DVKVTQSSRYLVKRTGEKVFLECVQDMDHENMFWYRQDPGLGLRLIYFSYDVKMKEKGDIPEGYSVSREKKERFSLILESASTNQTSMYLCASSLSSRGIYNTEAFFGQGTRLTVV.

The chain combines TRBV5-1 with TRBJ2-3; the match to TRBD1 covers 10 bases. This CDR3 comprises 16 residues. V trimming: 4 bases; J trimming: 4 bases; junction bases outside the gene matches: 9. Germline-derived CDR1 and CDR2 are SGHRS and YFSETQ. CDR3 in DNA: TGCGCCAGCAGCCGATCCGGGACAGGGGTCTCAGATACGCAGTATTTT. Translated, it gives CASSRSGTGVSDTQYF.

This chain uses TRBV5-6 with TRBJ2-5; weak D call: TRBD2 (5 bases). Germline assignment: CDR1 SGHDT and CDR2 YYEEEE. CDR3 length: 15 amino acids. V was pared by 2 bases and J by 1 base, with 12 bases between. The DNA for the CDR3 is TGTGCCAGCAGCTTCCGGCTAGCAAGCCAAGAGACCCAGTACTTC. Translated, it gives CASSFRLASQETQYF.

This sequence joins TRBV5-1 and TRBJ1-6; weak D call: TRBD1 (5 bases). This CDR3 region has 14 residues. The germline V gene encodes CDR1 SGHRS and CDR2 YFSETQ. V gave up 3 bases and J gave up 6 bases, with 10 bases separating them. The CDR3 DNA sequence: TGCGCCAGCAGCTGGGGGGAGGGTAATTCACCCCTCCACTTT. Protein product: CASSWGEGNSPLHF.

The J gene is TRBJ1-1, the V gene TRBV7-2; D perhaps matches TRBD1 (6 bases). Germline V gene lookup returns CDR1 SGHTA and CDR2 FQGNSA. CDR3 length: 14 residues. The V end was cut by 5 bases, the J end by 0 bases, with 10 bases between. CDR3 amino acids: CASSRTAMNTEAFF. The CDR3, as DNA: TGTGCCAGCAGCAGGACAGCCATGAACACTGAAGCTTTCTTT.

J is TRBJ2-2 and V is TRBV4-1; D is ambiguous. The CDR3 is made up of 15 amino acids. V dropped 1 base and J dropped 5 bases, with 11 bases sitting between them. Germline lookup yields CDR1 MGHRA and CDR2 YSYEKL. CDR3 in amino acids: CASSQGRIQTGELFF. In nucleotides, the CDR3 is TGCGCCAGCAGCCAAGGGCGAATCCAAACCGGGGAGCTGTTTTTT.

The chain employs TRBV4-2 and TRBJ1-1; no reliable D call. The V end was cut by 1 base, the J end by 3 bases, with 12 bases between. Looked up from germline, CDR1 is LGHNA and CDR2 is YNFKEQ. The CDR3 is made up of 15 amino acids. The DNA for the CDR3 is TGTGCCAGCAGCCAAGTTGGGCCGAGGTACACTGAAGCTTTCTTT. It encodes CASSQVGPRYTEAFF.

The chain combines TRBV9 with TRBJ2-1; D is unresolved. The germline CDR1 and CDR2 sequences are SGDLS and YYNGEE. The CDR3 runs 14 residues. The V end was cut by 3 bases, the J end by 5 bases, with 12 bases between. The CDR3 DNA follows: TGTGCCAGCAGCGCCTCCCTCTTCGACAATGAGCAGTTCTTC. It is translated as CASSASLFDNEQFF.

The chain recombines TRBV5-1 with TRBJ2-3; TRBD2 matches at 13 bases. The CDR3 has 17 residues. Trimming removed 3 bases from V and 2 bases from J; junction bases left unmatched: 6. The germline V gene has CDR1 SGHRS and CDR2 YFSETQ. DNA for the CDR3: TGCGCCAGCAGCTCCCTGACTAGCGGGGGGTACACAGATACGCAGTATTTT. It is translated as CASSSLTSGGYTDTQYF.

The V gene is TRBV5-4, the J gene TRBJ2-5, with D unresolved. Germline CDR1 and CDR2: SGHNT and YYREEE (reference sequence). Trimming removed 5 bases from V and 2 bases from J, with 16 bases in between. The CDR3 totals 15 residues. DNA of the CDR3: TGTGCCAGCAGTTCGGGTGGGCTGTTACAAGAGACCCAGTACTTC. Its translation is CASSSGGLLQETQYF.

V gene TRBV30 combines with J gene TRBJ1-5, with a possible D match to TRBD1 (5 bases). Germline lookup yields CDR1 GTSNPN and CDR2 SVGIG (reference sequence). Between the trimmed V and J ends, which lost 4 bases and 5 bases, there was a span of 12 bases. CDR3 length: 13 residues. The CDR3 DNA sequence: TGTGCCTGGAATAGTATGGGGGATCAGCCCCAGCATTTT. Translated: CAWNSMGDQPQHF.

This chain uses TRBV25-1 with TRBJ2-7; D not resolved. CDR1 is MGHDK, CDR2 SYGVNS, per germline. The CDR3 spans 11 residues. V lost 5 bases and J lost 2, with 4 bases in between. The DNA for the CDR3 is TGTGCCAGCAGTTCAGCCTACGAGCAGTACTTC. Translation gives CASSSAYEQYF.

V and J are TRBV19 and TRBJ1-5; 10 bases map to TRBD1. Germline CDR1 LNHDA, CDR2 SQIVND (reference sequence). V was pared by 4 bases and J by 4 bases, with 1 base of the junction left unmatched. This CDR3 region has 14 residues. The CDR3 region is CASSRDRGNQPQHF. For the CDR3, the DNA is TGTGCCAGTAGTAGGGACAGGGGAAATCAGCCCCAGCATTTT.

The chain carries TRBV10-3 and TRBJ2-7; D is unclear. This CDR3 spans 11 amino acids. The germline CDR1 and CDR2 sequences are ENHRY and SYGVKD. With 3 bases removed from V and 7 bases from J, the gap between germline ends came to 7 bases. The CDR3 is CAISDYEEQYF. Written as DNA, the CDR3 is TGTGCCATCAGTGACTACGAGGAGCAGTACTTC.

The V and J genes are TRBV28 and TRBJ1-2; no reliable D call. Germline CDR1 reads MDHEN; CDR2 reads SYDVKM. The CDR3 consists of 13 residues. The V end was cut by 1 base, the J end by 8 bases, with 11 bases between. This CDR3 reads CASSLFPTRGYTF. Written as DNA, the CDR3 is TGTGCCAGCAGTTTATTCCCCACCAGGGGCTACACCTTC.

The gene calls are TRBV6-5 and TRBJ2-5; 13 bases fit TRBD2. V lost 8 bases to trimming and J lost 4 bases; unmatched junction nucleotides: 1. This CDR3 region has 13 residues. Germline values: CDR1 MNHEY, CDR2 SVGAGI. The CDR3 sequence is CASRTSGGETQYF. The DNA of the CDR3 is TGTGCCAGCCGGACTAGCGGGGGAGAGACCCAGTACTTC.

The CDR3 protein is CASSLRQDNEKLFF. The CDR3 DNA is TGTGCCAGCAGCTTAAGGCAGGATAATGAAAAACTGTTTTTT. The chain combines TRBV7-2 with TRBJ1-4; D is undetermined. Germline CDR1 SGHTA, CDR2 FQGNSA. CDR3 length: 14 amino acids. Trimming cost V 2 bases and J 4 bases, with 8 bases left between them.

The V gene is TRBV28, the J gene TRBJ2-7; 8 bases line up with TRBD1. The CDR3 loop spans 15 amino acids. The V gene end was trimmed by 3 bases and the J gene end by 2 bases; junction bases not matched to a gene: 6. CDR1 and CDR2 (germline): MDHEN, SYDVKM. CDR3 nucleotides: TGTGCCAGCAGTTTTTCCCCGACAGGGGCCTACGAGCAGTACTTC. Amino acids: CASSFSPTGAYEQYF.

V and J are TRBV19 and TRBJ1-5; maybe TRBD1 (5 bases). The CDR3 covers 16 residues. Looked up from germline, CDR1 is LNHDA and CDR2 is SQIVND (reference sequence). V lost 7 bases and J lost 2, with 18 bases in between. The CDR3 DNA reads as TGTGCCAGTATCGCGCCCCAGGGTATCGGCAATCAGCCCCAGCATTTT. It yields the protein CASIAPQGIGNQPQHF.

This sequence joins TRBV19 and TRBJ2-7; 7 positions match TRBD2. Per the germline V gene, CDR1 is LNHDA and CDR2 is SQIVND (reference sequence). J gave up 0 bases and V 10 bases, and 12 bases lay outside the gene matches. The CDR3 loop spans 15 amino acids. The CDR3: CATLNPGGSSYEQYF. CDR3 nucleotide sequence: TGTGCCACCTTAAACCCGGGAGGTAGCTCCTACGAGCAGTACTTC.

This chain joins TRBV7-9 and TRBJ2-1; D is possibly TRBD1 or TRBD2 (5 bases each). Deletions cut 0 bases from V and 6 bases from J, with 6 bases between. Germline-derived CDR1 and CDR2 are SEHNR and FQNEAQ (reference sequence). The CDR3 spans 13 residues. The CDR3 protein is CASSLAGTNEQFF. The CDR3 coding sequence is TGTGCCAGCAGCTTAGCCGGGACCAATGAGCAGTTCTTC. Supplemented by reference TRBV7-9 and TRBJ2-1, the full variable domain reads DTGVSQNPRHKITKRGQNVTFRCDPISEHNRLYWYRQTLGQGPEFLTYFQNEAQLEKSRLLSDRFSAERPKGSFSTLEIQRTEQGDSAMYLCASSLAGTNEQFFGPGTRLTVL.

V gene TRBV4-3 combines with J gene TRBJ2-1; 10 nucleotides align to TRBD2. The germline CDR1 and CDR2 sequences are LGHNA and YSLEER. Trimming cost V 0 bases and J 5 bases; bases outside gene matches: 10. The CDR3 totals 18 residues. The DNA for the CDR3 is TGCGCCAGCAGCCAAGAAATTAGCGGGAGGTCTTTTCACAATGAGCAGTTCTTC. Protein: CASSQEISGRSFHNEQFF.

The chain employs TRBV5-1 and TRBJ2-3, with D maybe TRBD1 (6 bases). Trimming pared 5 bases from V and 1 base from J, leaving 17 bases between. The CDR3 is made up of 16 amino acids. The germline V gene has CDR1 SGHRS and CDR2 YFSETQ. In DNA form, the CDR3 reads TGCGCCAGCAGATTCGTACAGGGAAGGGGCACAGATACGCAGTATTTT. Its translation: CASRFVQGRGTDTQYF.